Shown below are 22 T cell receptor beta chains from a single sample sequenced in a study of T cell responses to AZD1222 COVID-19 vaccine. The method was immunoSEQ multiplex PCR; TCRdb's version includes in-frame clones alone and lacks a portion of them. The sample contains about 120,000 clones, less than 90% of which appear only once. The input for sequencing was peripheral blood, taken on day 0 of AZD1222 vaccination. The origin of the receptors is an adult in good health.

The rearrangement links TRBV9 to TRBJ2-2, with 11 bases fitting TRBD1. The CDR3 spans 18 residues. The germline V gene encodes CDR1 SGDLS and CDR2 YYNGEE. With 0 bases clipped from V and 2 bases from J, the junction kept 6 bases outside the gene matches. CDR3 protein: CASSVGGQGASNTGELFF. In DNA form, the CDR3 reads TGTGCCAGCAGCGTAGGTGGACAGGGGGCCTCAAACACCGGGGAGCTGTTTTTT. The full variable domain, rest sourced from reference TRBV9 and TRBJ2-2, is DSGVTQTPKHLITATGQRVTLRCSPRSGDLSVYWYQQSLDQGLQFLIQYYNGEERAKGNILERFSAQQFPDLHSELNLSSLELGDSALYFCASSVGGQGASNTGELFFGEGSRLTVL.

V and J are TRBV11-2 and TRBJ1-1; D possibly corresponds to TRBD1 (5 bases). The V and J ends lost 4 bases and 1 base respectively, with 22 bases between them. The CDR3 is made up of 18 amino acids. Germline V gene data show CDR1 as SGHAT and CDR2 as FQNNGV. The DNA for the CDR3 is TGTGCCAGCAGCTCGGCACGGGTCAGGGAGGGCCGGAACACTGAAGCTTTCTTT. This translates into CASSSARVREGRNTEAFF.

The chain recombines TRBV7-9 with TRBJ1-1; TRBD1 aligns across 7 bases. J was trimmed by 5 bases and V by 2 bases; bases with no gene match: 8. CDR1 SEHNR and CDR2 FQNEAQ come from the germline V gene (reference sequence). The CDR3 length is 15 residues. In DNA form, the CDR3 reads TGTGCCAGCAGCTTACTTAAGGGGGCGAAAACTGAAGCTTTCTTT. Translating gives CASSLLKGAKTEAFF.

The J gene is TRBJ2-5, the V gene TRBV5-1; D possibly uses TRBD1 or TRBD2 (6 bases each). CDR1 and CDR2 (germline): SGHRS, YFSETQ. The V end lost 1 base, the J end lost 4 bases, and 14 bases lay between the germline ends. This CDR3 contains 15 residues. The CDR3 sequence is CASSLSGAKGETQYF. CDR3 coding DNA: TGCGCCAGCAGCTTGTCGGGGGCCAAGGGAGAGACCCAGTACTTC.

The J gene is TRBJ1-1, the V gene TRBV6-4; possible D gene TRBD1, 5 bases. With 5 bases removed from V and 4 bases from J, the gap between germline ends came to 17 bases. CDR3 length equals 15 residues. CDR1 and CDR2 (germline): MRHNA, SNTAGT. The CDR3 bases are TGTGCCAGCAGTCCGGGGGGGGAGCAAGTCACTGAAGCTTTCTTT. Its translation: CASSPGGEQVTEAFF.

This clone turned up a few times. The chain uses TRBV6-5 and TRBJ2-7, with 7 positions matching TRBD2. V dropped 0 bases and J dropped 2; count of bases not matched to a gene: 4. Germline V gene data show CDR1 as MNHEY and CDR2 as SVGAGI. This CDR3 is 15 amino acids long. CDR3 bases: TGTGCCAGCAGTTACTCGATGGGGGGGGCCTACGAGCAGTACTTC. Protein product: CASSYSMGGAYEQYF.

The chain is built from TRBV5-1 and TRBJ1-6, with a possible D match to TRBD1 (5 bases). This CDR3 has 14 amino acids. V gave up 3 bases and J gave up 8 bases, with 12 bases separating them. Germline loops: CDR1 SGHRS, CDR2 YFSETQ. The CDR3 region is CASSSAGGDSPLHF. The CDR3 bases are TGCGCCAGCAGCTCAGCGGGGGGTGATTCACCCCTCCACTTT.

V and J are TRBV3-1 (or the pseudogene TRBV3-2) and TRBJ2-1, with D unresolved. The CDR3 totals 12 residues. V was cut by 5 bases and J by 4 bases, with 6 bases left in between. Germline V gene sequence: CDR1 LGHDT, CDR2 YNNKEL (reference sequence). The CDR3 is CASSSRYNEQFF. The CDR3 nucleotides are TGTGCCAGCAGCTCGCGTTACAATGAGCAGTTCTTC.

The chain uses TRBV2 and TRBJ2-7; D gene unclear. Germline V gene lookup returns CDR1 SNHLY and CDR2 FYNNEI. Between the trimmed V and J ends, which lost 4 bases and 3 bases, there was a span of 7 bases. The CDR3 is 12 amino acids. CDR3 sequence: CASSANNYEQYF. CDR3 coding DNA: TGTGCCAGCAGTGCGAATAACTACGAGCAGTACTTC.

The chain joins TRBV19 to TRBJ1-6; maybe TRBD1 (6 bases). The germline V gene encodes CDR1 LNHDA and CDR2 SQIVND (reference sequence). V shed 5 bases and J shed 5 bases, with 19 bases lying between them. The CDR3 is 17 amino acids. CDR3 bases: TGTGCCAGTAGTGCCTACAGGGCCCGGTCGGATAATTCACCCCTCCACTTT. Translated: CASSAYRARSDNSPLHF.

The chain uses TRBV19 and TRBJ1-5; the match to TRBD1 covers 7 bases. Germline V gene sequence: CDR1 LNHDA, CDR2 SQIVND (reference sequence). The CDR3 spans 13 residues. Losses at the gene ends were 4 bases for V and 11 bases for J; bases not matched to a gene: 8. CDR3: CASSRVGRGTQHF. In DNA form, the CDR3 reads TGTGCCAGTAGTAGGGTCGGCAGGGGGACCCAGCATTTT.

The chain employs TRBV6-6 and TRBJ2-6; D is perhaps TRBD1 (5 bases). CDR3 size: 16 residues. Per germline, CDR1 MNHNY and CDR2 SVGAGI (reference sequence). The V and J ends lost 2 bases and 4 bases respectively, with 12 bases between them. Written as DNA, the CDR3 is TGTGCCAGCAGTTACCTTGGGGCGCCAGGGGCCAACGTCCTGACTTTC. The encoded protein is CASSYLGAPGANVLTF.

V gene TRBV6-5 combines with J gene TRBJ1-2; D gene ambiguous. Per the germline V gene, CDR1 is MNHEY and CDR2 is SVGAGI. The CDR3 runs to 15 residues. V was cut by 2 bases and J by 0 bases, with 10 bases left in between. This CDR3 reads CASSYDGPTNYGYTF. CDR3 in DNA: TGTGCCAGCAGTTACGACGGACCCACTAACTATGGCTACACCTTC.

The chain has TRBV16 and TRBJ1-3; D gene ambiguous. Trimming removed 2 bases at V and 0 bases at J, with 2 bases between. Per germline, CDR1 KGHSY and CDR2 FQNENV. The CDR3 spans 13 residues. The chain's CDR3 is CASSQNSGNTIYF. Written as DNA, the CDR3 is TGTGCCAGCAGCCAAAACTCTGGAAACACCATATATTTT.

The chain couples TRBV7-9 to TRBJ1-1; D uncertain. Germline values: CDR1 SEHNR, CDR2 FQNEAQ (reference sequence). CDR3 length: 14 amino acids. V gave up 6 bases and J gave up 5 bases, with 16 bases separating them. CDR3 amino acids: CASSSPPLETEAFF. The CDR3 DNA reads TGTGCCAGCAGTAGTCCACCCCTAGAGACTGAAGCTTTCTTT. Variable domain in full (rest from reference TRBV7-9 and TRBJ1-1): DTGVSQNPRHKITKRGQNVTFRCDPISEHNRLYWYRQTLGQGPEFLTYFQNEAQLEKSRLLSDRFSAERPKGSFSTLEIQRTEQGDSAMYLCASSSPPLETEAFFGQGTRLTVV.

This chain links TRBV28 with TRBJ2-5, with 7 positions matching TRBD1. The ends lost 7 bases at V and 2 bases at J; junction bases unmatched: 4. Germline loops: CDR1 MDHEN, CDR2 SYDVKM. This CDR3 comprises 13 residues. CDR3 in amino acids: CASKQGFQETQYF. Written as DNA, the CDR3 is TGTGCCAGCAAACAGGGGTTTCAAGAGACCCAGTACTTC. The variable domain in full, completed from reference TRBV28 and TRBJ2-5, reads DVKVTQSSRYLVKRTGEKVFLECVQDMDHENMFWYRQDPGLGLRLIYFSYDVKMKEKGDIPEGYSVSREKKERFSLILESASTNQTSMYLCASKQGFQETQYFGPGTRLLVL.

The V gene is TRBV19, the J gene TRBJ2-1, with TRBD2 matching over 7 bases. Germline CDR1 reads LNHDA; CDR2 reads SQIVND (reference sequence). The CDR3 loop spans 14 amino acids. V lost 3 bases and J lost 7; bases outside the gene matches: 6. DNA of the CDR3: TGTGCCAGTAGTATGACGGGACTAATTAATGAGCAGTTCTTC. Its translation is CASSMTGLINEQFF. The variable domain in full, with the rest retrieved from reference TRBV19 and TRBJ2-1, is DGGITQSPKYLFRKEGQNVTLSCEQNLNHDAMYWYRQDPGQGLRLIYYSQIVNDFQKGDIAEGYSVSREKKESFPLTVTSAQKNPTAFYLCASSMTGLINEQFFGPGTRLTVL.

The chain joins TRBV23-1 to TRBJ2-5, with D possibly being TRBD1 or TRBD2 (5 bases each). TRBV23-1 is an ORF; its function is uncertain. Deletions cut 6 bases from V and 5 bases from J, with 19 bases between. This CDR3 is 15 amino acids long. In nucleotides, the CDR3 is TGCGCCAGCAGAACCGGGACCCCGGAGGCCGAGACCCAGTACTTC. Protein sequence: CASRTGTPEAETQYF.

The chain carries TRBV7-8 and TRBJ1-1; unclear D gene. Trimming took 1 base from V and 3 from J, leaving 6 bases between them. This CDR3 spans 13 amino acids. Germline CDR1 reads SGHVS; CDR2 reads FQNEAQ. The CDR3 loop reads CASSLVPDTEAFF. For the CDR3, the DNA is TGTGCCAGCAGCTTAGTCCCGGACACTGAAGCTTTCTTT.

CDR3 sequence reads: CASDGRGPHKNTEAFF. DNA of the CDR3: TGTGCCAGCGACGGCAGGGGGCCTCACAAGAACACTGAAGCTTTCTTT. The V call is TRBV21-1, the J call TRBJ1-1; the table's D call TRBD1 went unverified against the DNA. TRBV21-1 is marked as a pseudogene. The CDR3 contains 16 residues.

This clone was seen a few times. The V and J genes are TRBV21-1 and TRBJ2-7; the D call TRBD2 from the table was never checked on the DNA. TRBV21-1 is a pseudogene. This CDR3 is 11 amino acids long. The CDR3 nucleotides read TGTGCCAGCAGCAACTCGGTAGAGCAGTACTTC. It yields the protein CASSNSVEQYF.

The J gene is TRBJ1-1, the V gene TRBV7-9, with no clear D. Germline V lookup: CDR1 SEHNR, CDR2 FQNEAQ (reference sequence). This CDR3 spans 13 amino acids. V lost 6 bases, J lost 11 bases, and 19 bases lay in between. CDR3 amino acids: CASSQTPFLVAFF. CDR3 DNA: TGTGCCAGCAGTCAAACCCCATTTTTAGTGGCTTTCTTT.